A single sample gave rise to the 6 T cell receptor beta chains below, sequenced in a study of technical replicates of blood from a handful of donors. Clones were sequenced by immunoSEQ multiplex PCR, and TCRdb holds only the in-frame ones, with some missing. The table includes tens of thousands of clones, approximately 97% detected once. Input material: T cells isolated from PBMCs. Every receptor here comes from a human donor in good health.

The rearrangement joins TRBV28 to TRBJ2-7, with 8 bases identical to TRBD1. Germline CDR1 is MDHEN and CDR2 is SYDVKM. The V and J ends lost 3 bases and 4 bases, in that order; junction bases with no gene match: 5. The CDR3 covers 14 residues. The CDR3 DNA sequence: TGTGCCAGCAGTTTGTCTCAGGGGGCTTACGAGCAGTACTTC. Translating it yields CASSLSQGAYEQYF. Full variable domain (outside the CDR3, taken from reference TRBV28 and TRBJ2-7): DVKVTQSSRYLVKRTGEKVFLECVQDMDHENMFWYRQDPGLGLRLIYFSYDVKMKEKGDIPEGYSVSREKKERFSLILESASTNQTSMYLCASSLSQGAYEQYFGPGTRLTVT.

The chain has TRBV5-6 and TRBJ1-6; a possible D gene is TRBD1 (5 bases). The V and J ends lost 3 bases and 13 bases respectively, with 11 bases between them. Germline CDR1 is SGHDT and CDR2 is YYEEEE. The CDR3 runs to 12 residues. The CDR3 reads CASSWEGSPLHF. CDR3 nucleotides: TGTGCCAGCAGCTGGGAGGGGTCCCCCCTCCACTTT.

The CDR3 DNA sequence: TGTGCCAGCAGCCACCCTGGCAGCTACGAGCAGTACTTC. This gives the protein CASSHPGSYEQYF. The rearrangement joins TRBV6-5 to TRBJ2-7; no reliable D call. The germline V gene has CDR1 MNHEY and CDR2 SVGAGI. V was pared by 6 bases and J by 3 bases, with 12 bases between. The CDR3 contains 13 residues.

This clone was recorded only once. The CDR3 DNA reads as TGTGCCAGCAGCTTAGAGACAGGCGTTGAAAAACTGTTTTTT. Encoded protein: CASSLETGVEKLFF. The rearrangement uses TRBV11-2 and TRBJ1-4; possible D gene TRBD1, 6 bases. This CDR3 has 14 residues. V lost 0 bases and J 7 bases, leaving 9 bases between the germline ends. CDR1 and CDR2 from the germline V gene are SGHAT and FQNNGV.

The chain uses TRBV27 and TRBJ2-7, with D unclear. The CDR3 contains 13 residues. Looked up from germline, CDR1 is MNHEY and CDR2 is SMNVEV (reference sequence). V was cut by 2 bases and J by 6 bases, with 11 bases left in between. In DNA, the CDR3 is TGTGCCAGCAGTTTAGTCCAGTCTAGCGAGCAGTACTTC. Its translation: CASSLVQSSEQYF.

This clone was observed a single time. The chain recombines TRBV11-2 with TRBJ2-1; D is possibly TRBD2 (6 bases). Looked up from germline, CDR1 is SGHAT and CDR2 is FQNNGV. The CDR3 is 16 residues long. V lost 6 bases to trimming and J lost 5 bases, with 20 bases between them. The CDR3 is CASRKNRDSLDNEQFF. As DNA, the CDR3 is TGTGCCAGCAGGAAAAACCGGGACTCCCTCGACAATGAGCAGTTCTTC.